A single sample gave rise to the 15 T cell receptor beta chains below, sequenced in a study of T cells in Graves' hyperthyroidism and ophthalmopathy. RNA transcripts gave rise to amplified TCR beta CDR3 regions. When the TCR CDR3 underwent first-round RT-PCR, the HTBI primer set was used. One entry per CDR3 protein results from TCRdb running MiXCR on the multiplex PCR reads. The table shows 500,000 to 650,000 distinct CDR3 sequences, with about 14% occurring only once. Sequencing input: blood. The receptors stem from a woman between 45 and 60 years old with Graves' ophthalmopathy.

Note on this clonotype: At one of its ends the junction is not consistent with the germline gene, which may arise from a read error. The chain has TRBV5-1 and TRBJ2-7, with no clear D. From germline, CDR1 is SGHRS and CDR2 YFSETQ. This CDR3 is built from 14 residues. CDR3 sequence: CASSLGASSYEQCF. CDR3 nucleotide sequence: TGCGCCAGCAGCTTGGGGGCGAGCTCCTACGAGCAGTGCTTC.

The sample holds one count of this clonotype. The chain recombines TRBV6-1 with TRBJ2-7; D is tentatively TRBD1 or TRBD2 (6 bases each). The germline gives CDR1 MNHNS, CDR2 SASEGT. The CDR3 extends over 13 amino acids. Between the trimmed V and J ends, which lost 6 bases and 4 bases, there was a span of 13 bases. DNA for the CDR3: TGTGCCAGCAGGGCGGGACACCTATACGAGCAGTACTTC. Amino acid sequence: CASRAGHLYEQYF.

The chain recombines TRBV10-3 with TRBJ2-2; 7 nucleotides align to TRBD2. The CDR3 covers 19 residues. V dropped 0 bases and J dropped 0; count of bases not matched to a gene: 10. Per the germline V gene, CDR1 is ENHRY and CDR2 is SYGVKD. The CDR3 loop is CAISESRGASGSNTGELFF. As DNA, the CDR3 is TGTGCCATCAGTGAGTCCCGCGGGGCTAGCGGATCGAACACCGGGGAGCTGTTTTTT.

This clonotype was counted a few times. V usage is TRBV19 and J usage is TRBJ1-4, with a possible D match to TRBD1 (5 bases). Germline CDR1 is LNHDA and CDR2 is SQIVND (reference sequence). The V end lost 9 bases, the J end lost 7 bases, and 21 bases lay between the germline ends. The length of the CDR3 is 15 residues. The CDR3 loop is CASRTVGARFEKLFF. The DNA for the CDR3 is TGTGCCAGCCGGACGGTCGGGGCCAGATTTGAAAAACTGTTTTTT.

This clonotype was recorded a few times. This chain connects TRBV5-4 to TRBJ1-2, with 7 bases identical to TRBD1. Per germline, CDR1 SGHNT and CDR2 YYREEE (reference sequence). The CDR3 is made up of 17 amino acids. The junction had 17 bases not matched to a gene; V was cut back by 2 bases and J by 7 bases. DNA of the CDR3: TGTGCCAGCAGCTTCACCGGGACAGCGCTTTACGGTTCTGGCTACACCTTC. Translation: CASSFTGTALYGSGYTF.

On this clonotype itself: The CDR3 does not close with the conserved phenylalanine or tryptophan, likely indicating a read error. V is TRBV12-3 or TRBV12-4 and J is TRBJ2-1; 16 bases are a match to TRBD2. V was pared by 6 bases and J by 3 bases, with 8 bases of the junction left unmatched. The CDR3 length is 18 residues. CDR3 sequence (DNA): TGTGCCAGCAGGGGACTAGCGGGAGGGTTGGGCATCTACAATGAGCAGTTCCTC. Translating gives CASRGLAGGLGIYNEQFL.

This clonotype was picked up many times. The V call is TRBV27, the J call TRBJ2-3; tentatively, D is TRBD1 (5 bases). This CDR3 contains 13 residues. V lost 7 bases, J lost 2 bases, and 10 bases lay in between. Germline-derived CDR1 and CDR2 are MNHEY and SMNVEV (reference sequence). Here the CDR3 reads CASMGLNTDTQYF. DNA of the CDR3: TGTGCCAGCATGGGGCTCAACACAGATACGCAGTATTTT.

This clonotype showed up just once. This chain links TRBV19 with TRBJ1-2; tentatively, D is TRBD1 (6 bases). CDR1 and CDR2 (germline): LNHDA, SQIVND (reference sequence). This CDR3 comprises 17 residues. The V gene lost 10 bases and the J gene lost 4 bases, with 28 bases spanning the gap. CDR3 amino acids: CATRLASRSGATYGYTF. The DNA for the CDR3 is TGTGCCACCCGATTAGCTAGTCGATCAGGGGCTACCTATGGCTACACCTTC.

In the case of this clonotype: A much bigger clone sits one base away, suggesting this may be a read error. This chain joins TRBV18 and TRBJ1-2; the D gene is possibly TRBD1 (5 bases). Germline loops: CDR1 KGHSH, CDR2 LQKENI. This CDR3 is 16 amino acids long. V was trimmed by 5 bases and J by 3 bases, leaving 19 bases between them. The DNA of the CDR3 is TGTGCCAGCTCAAGAATCAGGGACGTCGAGGACTATGGCTACACCTTC. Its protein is CASSRIRDVEDYGYTF.

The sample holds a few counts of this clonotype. Written as DNA, the CDR3 is TGTGCCCAACCTGGGGGGCTGTACAATGAGCAGTTCTTC. Translation: CAQPGGLYNEQFF. This rearrangement joins TRBV27 to TRBJ2-1, with D perhaps TRBD1 or TRBD2 (6 bases each). Germline CDR1 reads MNHEY; CDR2 reads SMNVEV (reference sequence). The CDR3 is made up of 13 amino acids. Between the trimmed V and J ends, which lost 11 bases and 4 bases, there was a span of 15 bases.

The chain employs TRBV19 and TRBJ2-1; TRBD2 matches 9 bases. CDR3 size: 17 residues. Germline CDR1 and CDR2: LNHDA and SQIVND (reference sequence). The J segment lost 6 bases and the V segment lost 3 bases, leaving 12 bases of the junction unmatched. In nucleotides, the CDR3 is TGTGCCAGTAGTATTGGTGTGAGGCGGGAGGGTTTCAATGAGCAGTTCTTC. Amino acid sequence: CASSIGVRREGFNEQFF.

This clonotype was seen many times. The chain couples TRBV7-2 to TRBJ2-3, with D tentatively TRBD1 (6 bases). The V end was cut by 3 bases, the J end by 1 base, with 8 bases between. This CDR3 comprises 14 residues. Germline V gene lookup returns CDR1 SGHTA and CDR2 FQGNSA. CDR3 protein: CASSFPGGTDTQYF. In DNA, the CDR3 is TGTGCCAGCAGCTTTCCAGGGGGCACAGATACGCAGTATTTT.

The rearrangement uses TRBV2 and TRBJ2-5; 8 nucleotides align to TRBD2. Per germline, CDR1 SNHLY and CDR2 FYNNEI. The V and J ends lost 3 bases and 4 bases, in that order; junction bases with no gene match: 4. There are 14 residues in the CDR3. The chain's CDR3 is CASSDASGRETQYF. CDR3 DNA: TGTGCCAGCAGTGATGCGAGCGGGAGAGAGACCCAGTACTTC. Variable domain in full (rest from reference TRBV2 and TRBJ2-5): EPEVTQTPSHQVTQMGQEVILRCVPISNHLYFYWYRQILGQKVEFLVSFYNNEISEKSEIFDDQFSVERPDGSNFTLKIRSTKLEDSAMYFCASSDASGRETQYFGPGTRLLVL.

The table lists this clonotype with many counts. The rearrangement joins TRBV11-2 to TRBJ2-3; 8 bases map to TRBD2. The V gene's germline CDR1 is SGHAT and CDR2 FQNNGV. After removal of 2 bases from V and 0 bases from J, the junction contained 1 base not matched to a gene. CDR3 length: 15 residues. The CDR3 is CASSLTGGSTDTQYF. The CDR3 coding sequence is TGTGCCAGCAGCTTAACGGGAGGGAGCACAGATACGCAGTATTTT. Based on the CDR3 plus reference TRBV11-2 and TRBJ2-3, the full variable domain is EAGVAQSPRYKIIEKRQSVAFWCNPISGHATLYWYQQILGQGPKLLIQFQNNGVVDDSQLPKDRFSAERLKGVDSTLKIQPAKLEDSAVYLCASSLTGGSTDTQYFGPGTRLTVL.

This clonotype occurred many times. CDR3 residues: CASSFRRSGQPQHF. In nucleotides, the CDR3 is TGTGCCAGCAGTTTCCGAAGGTCGGGACAGCCCCAGCATTTT. This chain connects TRBV12-3 or TRBV12-4 to TRBJ1-5; D remains unclear. The CDR3 loop spans 14 amino acids. Trimming removed 3 bases from V and 7 bases from J, with 13 bases in between.